This passage covers 31 T cell receptor beta chains from one sample sequenced in a study of T cell repertoires in cytomegalovirus infection. Using its own MiXCR run on the reads, TCRdb lists one record per CDR3 protein. The repertoire holds about 740,000 distinct CDR3 sequences, roughly 36% seen once, with roughly 2.9% in the top ten. Sequenced sample: PBMCs. The source is a human donor in good health (CMV status not recorded). Some clones in this sample may be carry-over from other donors' samples.

The chain links TRBV27 to TRBJ1-3; D is unresolved. The CDR3 spans 15 residues. Trimming left V 6 bases short and J 0 bases short, with 12 bases between. In germline, CDR1 is MNHEY, CDR2 SMNVEV (reference sequence). The CDR3 sequence: CASRLHGVSGNTIYF. The CDR3 DNA is TGTGCCAGCAGGCTCCACGGGGTCTCTGGAAACACCATATATTTT.

The V call is TRBV7-1, the J call TRBJ1-2; TRBD1 aligns across 7 bases. TRBV7-1 is designated an ORF whose function remains uncertain. The CDR3 spans 14 residues. J gave up 6 bases and V 5 bases, and 9 bases lay outside the gene matches. CDR3 residues: CASSTNRGQDGYTF. As DNA, the CDR3 is TGTGCCAGCAGCACTAACAGGGGCCAGGATGGCTACACCTTC.

This clonotype was picked up a small number of times. The rearrangement uses TRBV20-1 and TRBJ1-5; D is perhaps TRBD1 (5 bases). V was shortened by 0 bases and J by 0 bases, with 15 bases between the two germline ends. Germline lookup yields CDR1 DFQATT and CDR2 SNEGSKA (reference sequence). This CDR3 spans 17 amino acids. The CDR3 protein is CSARDIGTRISNQPQHF. CDR3 in DNA: TGCAGTGCTAGAGATATCGGGACCCGGATTAGCAATCAGCCCCAGCATTTT.

This clonotype has a handful of counts. The gene calls are TRBV7-2 and TRBJ1-2; TRBD1 aligns across 8 bases. The V gene end was trimmed by 5 bases and the J gene end by 3 bases; junction bases not matched to a gene: 5. The germline V gene has CDR1 SGHTA and CDR2 FQGNSA. CDR3 length: 14 amino acids. For the CDR3, the DNA is TGTGCCAGCAGCCCGACAGGGGACTACTATGGCTACACCTTC. Its protein is CASSPTGDYYGYTF.

This clonotype was detected once. The chain links TRBV6-1 to TRBJ1-3; no reliable D call. Germline values: CDR1 MNHNS, CDR2 SASEGT. The germline V and J ends were trimmed by 8 bases and 0 bases, with 8 bases remaining between them. The CDR3 runs to 13 residues. This CDR3 is CASRMDSGNTIYF. In DNA, the CDR3 is TGTGCCAGCCGTATGGACTCTGGAAACACCATATATTTT.

This clonotype was observed a few times. In nucleotides, the CDR3 is TGCAGCGCTCTTCCCCTAGAAGGGCGCAATGAGCAGTTCTTC. It codes for CSALPLEGRNEQFF. The rearrangement uses TRBV29-1 and TRBJ2-1; D unclear. V was trimmed by 7 bases and J by 6 bases, leaving 19 bases between them. CDR1 SQVTM and CDR2 ANQGSEA come from the germline V gene. The CDR3 runs to 14 residues.

This chain joins TRBV28 and TRBJ1-4, with D possibly being TRBD1 (5 bases). Trimming cost V 3 bases and J 8 bases, with 16 bases left between them. The CDR3 length is 15 residues. CDR1 is MDHEN and CDR2 is SYDVKM in the germline V gene. The CDR3 coding sequence is TGTGCCAGCAGTTTCGCCGGAGGGGTCGGGGAAAAACTGTTTTTT. Its protein product is CASSFAGGVGEKLFF. Full variable domain (missing parts from reference TRBV28 and TRBJ1-4): DVKVTQSSRYLVKRTGEKVFLECVQDMDHENMFWYRQDPGLGLRLIYFSYDVKMKEKGDIPEGYSVSREKKERFSLILESASTNQTSMYLCASSFAGGVGEKLFFGSGTQLSVL.

The sample holds many counts of this clonotype. This chain connects TRBV7-2 to TRBJ1-4; D is ambiguous. Germline assignment: CDR1 SGHTA and CDR2 FQGNSA. The V gene lost 5 bases and the J gene lost 0 bases, with 10 bases spanning the gap. The CDR3 runs 15 residues. The CDR3 DNA is TGTGCCAGCAGCCTAATCACCTCAACTAATGAAAAACTGTTTTTT. Translating gives CASSLITSTNEKLFF.

A few counts support this clonotype. The chain has TRBV7-6 and TRBJ2-1; tentative D call: TRBD1 (5 bases). The CDR3 length is 13 residues. Germline loops: CDR1 SGHVS, CDR2 FNYEAQ. Trimming stripped 1 base from V and 8 bases from J, with 9 bases between. CDR3 sequence: CASSLDGRDEQFF. CDR3 nucleotides: TGTGCCAGCAGCTTAGATGGCAGGGATGAGCAGTTCTTC.

The chain is built from TRBV7-2 and TRBJ2-3, with D perhaps matching TRBD1 (5 bases). The CDR3 is made up of 17 amino acids. Per germline, CDR1 SGHTA and CDR2 FQGNSA. Trimming stripped 3 bases from V and 2 bases from J, with 18 bases between. The CDR3 DNA reads TGTGCCAGCAGCTTCGTGGGTGGGGCCGGCCCCACAGATACGCAGTATTTT. This sequence encodes CASSFVGGAGPTDTQYF.

CDR3 bases: TGTGCCAGCAGCTTGCGCCAGACCCTTAAGAATTCACCCCTCCACTTT. Translating gives CASSLRQTLKNSPLHF. The chain links TRBV7-2 to TRBJ1-6; D is undetermined. This CDR3 comprises 16 residues. Trimming shortened V by 3 bases and J by 7 bases, and 16 bases separated the two germline ends. Per germline, CDR1 SGHTA and CDR2 FQGNSA.

As concerns this clonotype: An end of the junction differs from the germline gene, which may be a read error. The chain employs TRBV15 and TRBJ2-3; D unclear. Germline-derived CDR1 and CDR2 are LNHNV and YYDKDF (reference sequence). CDR3 size: 16 residues. CDR3 sequence: CATIREGWGNTDTQYF. CDR3 nucleotide sequence: TGTGCCACCATCAGAGAAGGCTGGGGAAACACAGATACGCAGTATTTT.

The chain uses TRBV7-9 and TRBJ2-1; unclear D gene. The germline V gene encodes CDR1 SEHNR and CDR2 FQNEAQ (reference sequence). This CDR3 contains 12 residues. Trimming stripped 1 base from V and 8 bases from J, with 6 bases between. The DNA of the CDR3 is TGTGCCAGCAGCTTAGTGCAGGATGAGCAGTTCTTC. Amino acid sequence: CASSLVQDEQFF.

This clonotype has a handful of counts. V usage is TRBV10-3 and J usage is TRBJ1-6; no firm D call. V lost 10 bases and J lost 5, with 15 bases in between. The CDR3 contains 14 residues. Germline CDR1 is ENHRY and CDR2 is SYGVKD. The CDR3 here is CATGAVLHNSPLHF. CDR3 DNA: TGTGCCACCGGAGCCGTCCTTCATAATTCACCCCTCCACTTT.

This chain links TRBV27 with TRBJ1-1; 8 bases line up with TRBD1. This CDR3 is built from 13 residues. The germline V gene encodes CDR1 MNHEY and CDR2 SMNVEV (reference sequence). Trimming cost V 6 bases and J 9 bases; bases outside gene matches: 9. CDR3 bases: TGTGCCAGCAGGGGGACAGGTTCCCAAAAAGCTTTCTTT. This translates into CASRGTGSQKAFF.

The V and J genes are TRBV27 and TRBJ2-2, with TRBD2 identical over 11 bases. The length of the CDR3 is 16 residues. Per the germline V gene, CDR1 is MNHEY and CDR2 is SMNVEV (reference sequence). The trim removed 5 bases at V and 3 bases at J, leaving 5 bases unmatched. As DNA, the CDR3 is TGTGCCAGCAGTCCTAGCGGGGGGCCCGACACCGGGGAGCTGTTTTTT. Its protein is CASSPSGGPDTGELFF.

This clonotype has at least ten counts. V is TRBV25-1 and J is TRBJ2-7; no firm D call. Germline V gene data show CDR1 as MGHDK and CDR2 as SYGVNS. CDR3 length: 10 residues. The V gene lost 6 bases and the J gene lost 6 bases, with 6 bases spanning the gap. CDR3 sequence (DNA): TGTGCCAGCAGGGCCCGCGAGCAGTACTTC. It yields the protein CASRAREQYF.

There are many counts of this clonotype. DNA for the CDR3: TGTGCCAGCAGTCCGACTGGAATGTACGAGCAGTACTTC. Protein: CASSPTGMYEQYF. The J gene is TRBJ2-7, the V gene TRBV7-2; unclear D gene. CDR3 length: 13 amino acids. V lost 6 bases and J lost 4, with 13 bases in between. In germline, CDR1 is SGHTA, CDR2 FQGNSA.

The chain has TRBV4-1 and TRBJ2-7, with 7 bases matching TRBD2. Germline trimming cut 3 bases from V and 1 base from J; bases unmatched to any gene: 12. CDR1 is MGHRA, CDR2 YSYEKL, per germline. CDR3 length: 17 amino acids. The chain's CDR3 is CASSHGYGGSNSYEQYF. The CDR3 coding sequence is TGCGCCAGCAGCCACGGCTATGGCGGGAGTAATTCCTACGAGCAGTACTTC.

The chain recombines TRBV7-9 with TRBJ2-7, with TRBD1 matching 9 bases. Germline V gene data show CDR1 as SEHNR and CDR2 as FQNEAQ (reference sequence). There are 15 residues in the CDR3. Trimming removed 4 bases from V and 0 bases from J; junction bases left unmatched: 4. The CDR3 DNA is TGTGCCAGCAGCTCCCCGGACAGGGGCTCCTACGAGCAGTACTTC. Protein product: CASSSPDRGSYEQYF.

The V call is TRBV12-3 or TRBV12-4, the J call TRBJ1-4; the D gene is possibly TRBD1 (5 bases). The CDR3 has 14 residues. Trimming took off 7 bases at V and 8 bases at J, with 17 bases between the two ends. CDR3 DNA sequence: TGTGCCAGCACCCCGGGACTCGGGGAGGAAAAACTGTTTTTT. Translation gives CASTPGLGEEKLFF.

V usage is TRBV10-1 and J usage is TRBJ1-1; 9 nucleotides match TRBD1. J lost 5 bases, V lost 3 bases, and 7 bases had no gene match. The CDR3 consists of 15 residues. The germline gives CDR1 WNHNN, CDR2 SYGVQD (reference sequence). The CDR3 loop is CASSDYGTGWTEAFF. CDR3 in DNA: TGCGCCAGCAGTGACTACGGGACAGGGTGGACTGAAGCTTTCTTT.

This clonotype was counted only a few times. V is TRBV27 and J is TRBJ2-7; TRBD2 matches at 12 bases. CDR1 and CDR2 from the germline V gene are MNHEY and SMNVEV (reference sequence). After removal of 5 bases from V and 3 bases from J, the junction contained 5 bases not matched to a gene. The CDR3 length is 15 residues. Here the CDR3 DNA reads TGTGCCAGCAGTCGGACTAGCGGGGCTTACTACGAGCAGTACTTC. It encodes CASSRTSGAYYEQYF.

This clonotype turned up a few times. The chain carries TRBV7-6 and TRBJ2-3; 7 bases map to TRBD1. V gave up 4 bases and J gave up 1 base; unmatched junction bases: 5. This CDR3 spans 15 amino acids. CDR1 and CDR2 from the germline V gene are SGHVS and FNYEAQ. The CDR3 sequence: CASSWATGGTDTQYF. CDR3 bases: TGTGCCAGCAGCTGGGCAACAGGGGGCACAGATACGCAGTATTTT. The variable domain in full, with the rest retrieved from reference TRBV7-6 and TRBJ2-3, is GAGVSQSPRYKVTKRGQDVALRCDPISGHVSLYWYRQALGQGPEFLTYFNYEAQQDKSGLPNDRFSAERPEGSISTLTIQRTEQRDSAMYRCASSWATGGTDTQYFGPGTRLTVL.

The genes are TRBV20-1 and TRBJ2-3, with 8 bases lining up with TRBD2. Unmatched junction bases numbered 8, after V lost 0 bases and J lost 3 bases. The CDR3 has 16 amino acids. In germline, CDR1 is DFQATT, CDR2 SNEGSKA (reference sequence). CDR3 nucleotides: TGCAGTGCTAGAGACCCAGCGGGAGCGGTAACAGATACGCAGTATTTT. Amino acid sequence: CSARDPAGAVTDTQYF.

This clonotype showed up just a few times. V and J are TRBV12-3 or TRBV12-4 and TRBJ2-7, with 9 bases that match TRBD1. CDR3 length: 14 amino acids. V lost 4 bases to trimming and J lost 9 bases; unmatched junction nucleotides: 10. The CDR3 DNA reads as TGTGCCAGCAGTTCCGGGACAGGGCGGATCTGGCAGTACTTC. Amino acid sequence: CASSSGTGRIWQYF.

The chain links TRBV15 to TRBJ1-5; no clear D gene. The length of the CDR3 is 15 residues. Per the germline V gene, CDR1 is LNHNV and CDR2 is YYDKDF (reference sequence). The V end lost 0 bases, the J end lost 1 base, and 7 bases lay between the germline ends. CDR3 sequence: CATSRDLNSNQPQHF. The CDR3 DNA sequence: TGTGCCACCAGCAGAGACCTAAACAGCAATCAGCCCCAGCATTTT.

The chain uses TRBV24-1 and TRBJ2-2; 7 bases map to TRBD2. CDR1 KGHDR and CDR2 SFDVKD come from the germline V gene. The length of the CDR3 is 14 residues. Trimming at V came to 2 bases and at J to 4 bases, leaving 0 bases not matched to a gene. The CDR3 sequence: CATSDSSGTGELFF. CDR3 coding DNA: TGTGCCACCAGTGATTCTAGCGGCACCGGGGAGCTGTTTTTT.

The chain couples TRBV5-6 to TRBJ1-2, with D tentatively TRBD1 (6 bases). Germline-derived CDR1 and CDR2 are SGHDT and YYEEEE. Deletions cut 4 bases from V and 4 bases from J, with 11 bases between. The CDR3 contains 13 residues. The CDR3 coding sequence is TGTGCCAGCAGCGAGGGACAAGTCTATGGCTACACCTTC. Its translation is CASSEGQVYGYTF.

This clonotype was detected ten times or more. CDR3 amino acids: CASSFLAGQGARNEQFF. CDR3 nucleotides: TGTGCCAGCAGCTTCCTAGCAGGCCAGGGGGCCCGGAATGAGCAGTTCTTC. The chain joins TRBV7-8 to TRBJ2-1; 8 nucleotides agree with TRBD1. Trimming removed 3 bases from V and 7 bases from J; junction bases left unmatched: 14. Germline V gene lookup returns CDR1 SGHVS and CDR2 FQNEAQ. This CDR3 region has 17 residues.

This chain uses TRBV20-1 with TRBJ2-5; TRBD2 aligns across 9 bases. The germline V gene has CDR1 DFQATT and CDR2 SNEGSKA (reference sequence). V lost 6 bases to trimming and J lost 5 bases; unmatched junction nucleotides: 19. The CDR3 length is 17 residues. For the CDR3, the DNA is TGCAGTGCCCCATCCCCTATAGCGGGAGCGGACGGGGAGACCCAGTACTTC. Amino acid sequence: CSAPSPIAGADGETQYF.